This T cell receptor (beta chain) derives from a study of blood T cell repertoires in COVID-19. The overall study: Acute and convalescent COVID-19 samples came from the United States, Italy and Spain. T cells, B-cell-depleted T cells, or PBMCs provided the cDNA or gDNA that served as material.

Authors' methods: Cell counts per sample came from amplifying reference gene primers. Repertoires were generated with immunoSEQ multiplex PCR, while TCRdb's copy carries only in-frame clones and drops some. Clone size and the V and J calls come from that table; the DNA yielded D and trimming. This sample carries 250,000 or so clones, roughly nine tenths of them seen once, and the ten largest clones take less than 0.95%. This CDR3 has 14 residues. Trimming took 5 bases from V and 7 from J; bases not matched to a gene: 5. CDR1 is LGHNA, CDR2 YNFKEQ, per germline. This clone has only a few counts. Sequenced input: peripheral blood. V is TRBV4-2 and J is TRBJ2-1; TRBD2 matches 10 bases. The sequence came from a woman in her thirties or forties who had recovered from COVID-19. The CDR3 nucleotides are TGTGCCAGCAGCAAGCGGGAGGGGGGGAATGAGCAGTTCTTC. This codes for CASSKREGGNEQFF.